What follows are 25 T cell receptor beta chains derived from one specimen sequenced in a study of blood T cell repertoires in COVID-19. The assay was immunoSEQ multiplex PCR, and TCRdb's table has in-frame clones only and misses some. Of a few hundred thousand clones detected, approximately 78% appear once; the ten largest clones hold approximately 3.5%. Sequenced input: peripheral blood. The receptors derive from a woman under 30 with acute or convalescent COVID-19.

Of note for this clone: This sample includes further DNA sequences coding for the same CDR3. This chain uses TRBV18 with TRBJ1-3, with D maybe TRBD1 (6 bases). CDR1 and CDR2 from the germline V gene are KGHSH and LQKENI. Trimming left V 3 bases short and J 0 bases short, with 9 bases between. The CDR3 is 15 residues long. The CDR3 spells CASSPGQNSGNTIYF. DNA for the CDR3: TGTGCCAGCTCACCCGGACAGAACTCTGGAAACACCATATATTTT.

This clone was seen a single time. This chain joins TRBV9 and TRBJ2-7; tentatively, D is TRBD2 (5 bases). The germline V and J ends were trimmed by 6 bases and 7 bases, with 17 bases remaining between them. CDR1 is SGDLS and CDR2 is YYNGEE in the germline V gene. The CDR3 covers 13 residues. The CDR3 nucleotides read TGTGCCAGCACCCCGTATGAGAGCGGAGAGCAGTACTTC. Its protein product is CASTPYESGEQYF.

V and J are TRBV7-2 and TRBJ1-2; D unresolved. The CDR3 totals 14 residues. Germline V gene data show CDR1 as SGHTA and CDR2 as FQGNSA. V was cut by 4 bases and J by 2 bases, with 11 bases left in between. The CDR3 reads CASSSRRENYGYTF. The DNA of the CDR3 is TGTGCCAGCAGCTCCAGGCGGGAGAACTATGGCTACACCTTC.

V gene TRBV7-9 combines with J gene TRBJ2-3; tentative D call: TRBD2 (6 bases). Germline CDR1 and CDR2: SEHNR and FQNEAQ (reference sequence). Trimming stripped 5 bases from V and 5 bases from J, with 17 bases between. This CDR3 comprises 15 residues. The CDR3: CASSPNWREGDTQYF. For the CDR3, the DNA is TGTGCCAGCAGCCCGAATTGGCGGGAAGGAGATACGCAGTATTTT.

This clone was counted a few times. The chain joins TRBV7-2 to TRBJ1-2; weak D call: TRBD1 (5 bases). V lost 0 bases and J 2 bases, leaving 13 bases between the germline ends. The CDR3 loop spans 16 amino acids. Per the germline V gene, CDR1 is SGHTA and CDR2 is FQGNSA. The CDR3 DNA follows: TGTGCCAGCAGCTTAGCGTATGGACAAGGCAACTATGGCTACACCTTC. It translates to CASSLAYGQGNYGYTF.

This clone was detected a few times. The rearrangement links TRBV18 to TRBJ2-7; D gene uncertain. This CDR3 has 15 amino acids. The V gene lost 3 bases and the J gene lost 0 bases, with 12 bases spanning the gap. The V gene's germline CDR1 is KGHSH and CDR2 LQKENI. The CDR3 nucleotides are TGTGCCAGCTCACCTACCAGTGGCCTCTCCTACGAGCAGTACTTC. Translation gives CASSPTSGLSYEQYF.

The chain combines TRBV3-1 (or the pseudogene TRBV3-2) with TRBJ1-2; D unresolved. Germline CDR1 is LGHDT and CDR2 is YNNKEL (reference sequence). Trimming shortened V by 1 base and J by 8 bases, and 8 bases separated the two germline ends. The CDR3 is 12 amino acids. CDR3 sequence reads: CASSQAESGYTF. DNA of the CDR3: TGTGCCAGCAGCCAAGCTGAGTCGGGCTACACCTTC.

This rearrangement joins TRBV21-1 to TRBJ2-7; the table calls TRBD1, which could not be checked here. TRBV21-1 has pseudogene status. This CDR3 spans 14 amino acids. CDR3 sequence: CASSKQDRVDEQYF. The CDR3, as DNA: TGTGCCAGCAGCAAACAGGACAGGGTAGACGAGCAGTACTTC.

J is TRBJ2-2 and V is TRBV6-4, with D perhaps TRBD1 (5 bases). Trimming took 3 bases from V and 5 from J, leaving 7 bases between them. This CDR3 is built from 13 residues. Germline V gene lookup returns CDR1 MRHNA and CDR2 SNTAGT. In DNA form, the CDR3 reads TGTGCCAGCAGTGAGTCAGGGACCGGGGAGCTGTTTTTT. It is translated as CASSESGTGELFF.

The chain couples TRBV11-2 to TRBJ2-1; TRBD1 is a possible D gene (6 bases). Germline loops: CDR1 SGHAT, CDR2 FQNNGV. Deletions cut 3 bases from V and 6 bases from J, with 15 bases between. CDR3 size: 15 residues. CDR3 DNA sequence: TGTGCCAGCAGCTTTTATAAAGGGACAATCAATGAGCAGTTCTTC. Protein: CASSFYKGTINEQFF.

The chain is built from TRBV19 and TRBJ2-7, with D possibly matching TRBD2 (6 bases). Germline CDR1 LNHDA, CDR2 SQIVND (reference sequence). V dropped 5 bases and J dropped 2 bases, with 16 bases sitting between them. CDR3 size: 15 residues. The CDR3 DNA reads TGTGCCAGTAGTGCTAGACTAGTGGGGCCCTACGAGCAGTACTTC. Protein: CASSARLVGPYEQYF.

This rearrangement joins TRBV10-1 to TRBJ2-2; D is possibly TRBD1 (6 bases). Deletions cut 10 bases from V and 6 bases from J, with 15 bases between. This CDR3 has 13 amino acids. The V gene's germline CDR1 is WNHNN and CDR2 SYGVQD (reference sequence). CDR3 loop: CATQEGDAGELFF. In nucleotides, the CDR3 is TGCGCCACCCAAGAGGGGGATGCCGGGGAGCTGTTTTTT.

The chain has TRBV5-1 and TRBJ1-4, with TRBD1 identical over 9 bases. The CDR3 length is 16 residues. Germline CDR1 reads SGHRS; CDR2 reads YFSETQ. V shed 0 bases and J 8 bases; nucleotides not matched to a gene: 8. DNA for the CDR3: TGCGCCAGCAGCTTGGGGGGACAGGGACCAGAGGAAAAACTGTTTTTT. This gives the protein CASSLGGQGPEEKLFF.

The genes are TRBV19 and TRBJ1-4, with 7 bases fitting TRBD1. V gave up 6 bases and J gave up 3 bases; unmatched junction bases: 4. The germline gives CDR1 LNHDA, CDR2 SQIVND (reference sequence). This CDR3 spans 14 amino acids. The CDR3 region has the DNA TGTGCCAGTAGGCGAGACAGGGCTAATGAAAAACTGTTTTTT. This encodes CASRRDRANEKLFF.

Only a few counts were recorded for this clone. J is TRBJ2-7 and V is TRBV24-1, with a weak D call TRBD1 (7 bases). Germline V gene lookup returns CDR1 KGHDR and CDR2 SFDVKD. The CDR3 length is 15 residues. V dropped 4 bases and J dropped 3 bases, with 15 bases sitting between them. Here the CDR3 reads CATSDPTRGVYEQYF. For the CDR3, the DNA is TGTGCCACCAGTGACCCTACCAGGGGGGTCTACGAGCAGTACTTC.

V gene TRBV6-5 combines with J gene TRBJ2-7; unclear D gene. The CDR3 covers 16 residues. Germline V lookup: CDR1 MNHEY, CDR2 SVGAGI. Between the trimmed V and J ends, which lost 4 bases and 3 bases, there was a span of 19 bases. CDR3 loop: CASSSTATHFLYEQYF. The CDR3 bases are TGTGCCAGCAGTTCTACAGCAACACACTTCCTCTACGAGCAGTACTTC.

The V and J genes are TRBV4-1 and TRBJ2-6; D may be TRBD1 (6 bases). This CDR3 comprises 22 residues. V was pared by 0 bases and J by 0 bases, with 24 bases between. Germline V gene lookup returns CDR1 MGHRA and CDR2 YSYEKL. This chain's CDR3 is CASSQDRIRARGRSSGANVLTF. The CDR3, as DNA: TGCGCCAGCAGCCAAGATAGGATCCGGGCCAGGGGACGAAGCTCTGGGGCCAACGTCCTGACTTTC.

The sample holds a few counts of this clone. J is TRBJ1-1 and V is TRBV6-5; 7 positions agree with TRBD1. CDR1 and CDR2 from the germline V gene are MNHEY and SVGAGI. The CDR3 contains 15 residues. Unmatched junction bases numbered 9, after V lost 5 bases and J lost 3 bases. The CDR3 loop reads CASSRDSLGHTEAFF. The CDR3 DNA is TGTGCCAGCAGTCGGGACAGCCTCGGGCACACTGAAGCTTTCTTT.

The chain employs TRBV15 and TRBJ2-1; maybe TRBD1 (5 bases). Trimming left V 3 bases short and J 3 bases short, with 9 bases between. This CDR3 region has 14 residues. Germline CDR1 reads LNHNV; CDR2 reads YYDKDF (reference sequence). The CDR3 sequence is CATSRADSYNEQFF. CDR3 DNA: TGTGCCACCAGCAGGGCCGACAGCTACAATGAGCAGTTCTTC.

This chain links TRBV27 with TRBJ1-2; D possibly corresponds to TRBD1 (5 bases). This CDR3 region has 19 residues. Germline-derived CDR1 and CDR2 are MNHEY and SMNVEV (reference sequence). Between the trimmed V and J ends, which lost 0 bases and 4 bases, there was a span of 24 bases. CDR3 amino acids: CASSLSGGGLGGTFYGYTF. The DNA for the CDR3 is TGTGCCAGCAGTTTATCCGGAGGTGGCCTTGGGGGGACCTTCTATGGCTACACCTTC.

CDR3 nucleotide sequence: TGTGCCAGCAGCCGCGACAGGGTTGCAACTAATGAAAAACTGTTTTTT. Translation: CASSRDRVATNEKLFF. The chain recombines TRBV3-1 (or the pseudogene TRBV3-2) with TRBJ1-4; 7 nucleotides agree with TRBD1. Germline CDR1 reads LGHDT; CDR2 reads YNNKEL (reference sequence). V trimming: 4 bases; J trimming: 0 bases; junction bases outside the gene matches: 5. This CDR3 has 16 residues.

This clone appeared once. V usage is TRBV28 and J usage is TRBJ1-4; TRBD1 might be the D (5 bases). Germline CDR1 and CDR2: MDHEN and SYDVKM. CDR3 size: 15 residues. Between the trimmed V and J ends, which lost 5 bases and 7 bases, there was a span of 17 bases. For the CDR3, the DNA is TGTGCCAGCAGTCTTGACCCAGGGTTAGGTGAAAAACTGTTTTTT. It is translated as CASSLDPGLGEKLFF.

The chain has TRBV6-2 or TRBV6-3 and TRBJ1-1; D not resolved. V was trimmed by 3 bases and J by 0 bases, leaving 14 bases between them. In germline, CDR1 is MNHEY, CDR2 SVGEGT. This CDR3 has 16 residues. The CDR3 is CASSYRSGWVNTEAFF. The CDR3 region has the DNA TGTGCCAGCAGTTATCGGTCAGGATGGGTGAACACTGAAGCTTTCTTT.

The rearrangement links TRBV6-5 to TRBJ1-5; D is uncertain. Trimming pared 9 bases from V and 8 bases from J, leaving 11 bases between. Per the germline V gene, CDR1 is MNHEY and CDR2 is SVGAGI. The CDR3 runs to 11 residues. The CDR3 coding sequence is TGTGCCAGAAGAGGCCTAAAGCCCCAGCATTTT. It yields the protein CARRGLKPQHF.

In its sample, this clone was seen many times. The rearrangement uses TRBV27 and TRBJ1-2; possible D gene TRBD1, 5 bases. V was cut by 1 base and J by 7 bases, with 13 bases left in between. This CDR3 region has 14 residues. CDR1 is MNHEY and CDR2 is SMNVEV in the germline V gene (reference sequence). The CDR3 DNA follows: TGTGCCAGCAGTTTATTGGGAGGGGTTCTTGGCTACACCTTC. This encodes CASSLLGGVLGYTF.